This TCR beta chain was sequenced during a study of blood T cell repertoires in COVID-19. The study recruited people aged about 18 to 95 years across 24 US areas. Profiled with immunoSEQ multiplex PCR; TCRdb holds only in-frame clones, not every one. The sample has roughly 68,000 clones, around nine tenths seen once. With 5 bases clipped from V and 8 bases from J, the junction kept 8 bases outside the gene matches. The CDR3 contains 16 residues. From germline, CDR1 is SGHNT and CDR2 YENEEA. This receptor was obtained from a woman in her 40s who had recovered from COVID-19. This chain uses TRBV11-3 with TRBJ2-1; TRBD2 aligns across 14 bases. The sample taken for sequencing was PBMCs or T cells enriched from blood (not recorded which). The CDR3 here is CASSKPGTSGGYEQFF. The CDR3 nucleotides read TGTGCCAGCAGCAAACCCGGGACTAGCGGGGGTTATGAGCAGTTCTTC.